The clone carrying this TCR beta chain turned up a few times. As yet, its antigen is unknown. This sample is part of a study of Graves' ophthalmopathy and Graves' hyperthyroidism. On the study more broadly: The term stable hyperthyroidism indicated an absence of ophthalmopathy within 18 months of follow-up.

The TCR beta CDR3 regions underwent amplification from RNA transcripts. After a first-round RT-PCR with HTBI primers, a second-round multiplex PCR was run. A single record per CDR3 protein comes from TCRdb applying MiXCR to the multiplex PCR reads. The sample has some 1.1 million distinct CDR3 sequences; roughly two fifths are singletons. Included hyperthyroidism patients were aged 18 to 65 and newly diagnosed (under 2 months' duration). Study-wide findings and caveats: Blood samples also showed most expanded thyroid clonotypes exceeding 0.001 frequency.

The origin of this receptor is an adult man with Graves' hyperthyroidism. Sequenced: peripheral blood or thyroid tissue (not recorded which).

This chain's CDR3 is CASRQHQETQYF. For the CDR3, the DNA is TGCGCCAGCAGACAGCACCAAGAGACCCAGTACTTC. The V call is TRBV5-1, the J call TRBJ2-5; D is ambiguous. The ends were cut back, 5 bases at V and 0 bases at J, with 5 bases in the middle. The CDR3 is made up of 12 amino acids. Germline V gene sequence: CDR1 SGHRS, CDR2 YFSETQ.